The 10 T cell receptor beta chains below were found in one sample sequenced in a study of vaccination and CD4 T cells after COVID-19. Treatment defined: roughly 10-day PBMC culture with coronavirus spike peptide pools or control peptides (ViraFEST assay). Sequenced with the Oncomine TCR Beta short-read assay was DNA taken from cultured CD4+ T cells. TCRdb used MiXCR to reprocess the PCR reads, holding one entry per CDR3 protein. The sample shows over 15,000 distinct CDR3 sequences, under 45% of them seen only once. These TCRs' antigens remain unknown. This specimen consisted of CD4+ T cells from blood, cultured in vitro, obtained after SARS-CoV-2 vaccination. The source of these receptors is a human donor who had recovered from COVID-19.

The chain has TRBV19 and TRBJ1-5; 10 positions match TRBD1. The CDR3 loop spans 13 amino acids. Unmatched junction bases numbered 3, after V lost 9 bases and J lost 4 bases. Germline V gene sequence: CDR1 LNHDA, CDR2 SQIVND (reference sequence). CDR3 amino acids: CASRDRGNQPQHF. Here the CDR3 DNA reads TGTGCCAGCCGGGACAGGGGTAATCAGCCCCAGCATTTT.

The chain employs TRBV27 and TRBJ1-1; 8 nucleotides line up with TRBD1. Germline CDR1 and CDR2: MNHEY and SMNVEV (reference sequence). Trimming at V came to 5 bases and at J to 12 bases, leaving 17 bases not matched to a gene. The CDR3 totals 15 residues. In nucleotides, the CDR3 is TGTGCCAGCAGTCCCTCCCTTTTTGGACAGGGAGAAACTTTCTTT. Its translation: CASSPSLFGQGETFF.

This clonotype is medium-sized within its sample. CDR3 protein: CAWKRGQGVTYEQYF. As DNA, the CDR3 is TGTGCCTGGAAAAGGGGACAGGGGGTGACCTACGAGCAGTACTTC. V usage is TRBV30 and J usage is TRBJ2-7; 11 nucleotides agree with TRBD1. V gave up 4 bases and J gave up 2 bases; unmatched junction bases: 7. The CDR3 loop spans 15 amino acids. Germline V gene data show CDR1 as GTSNPN and CDR2 as SVGIG (reference sequence).

This chain joins TRBV20-1 and TRBJ1-1; D gene uncertain. This CDR3 has 10 amino acids. Trimming took 8 bases from V and 1 from J, leaving 5 bases between them. Germline V gene data show CDR1 as DFQATT and CDR2 as SNEGSKA (reference sequence). The CDR3, as DNA: TGCAGTACCGGGAACACTGAAGCTTTCTTT. Its translation: CSTGNTEAFF.

In its sample, this clonotype was seen a few times. The chain employs TRBV27 and TRBJ2-7; no clear D gene. CDR3 length equals 13 residues. Trimming shortened V by 6 bases and J by 3 bases, and 12 bases separated the two germline ends. Germline CDR1 reads MNHEY; CDR2 reads SMNVEV (reference sequence). The CDR3 nucleotides read TGTGCCAGCAGCCCGAACCACAACTACGAGCAGTACTTC. As protein: CASSPNHNYEQYF.

The chain recombines TRBV14 with TRBJ1-6; D might be TRBD1 (6 bases). Trimming removed 4 bases from V and 10 bases from J, with 20 bases in between. The CDR3 has 16 residues. Germline V gene lookup returns CDR1 SGHDN and CDR2 FVKESK. CDR3 DNA sequence: TGTGCCAGCAGCCCCCTCGGTCGGGGGGCGAGGTCACCCCTCCACTTT. Protein sequence: CASSPLGRGARSPLHF.

This rearrangement joins TRBV6-1 to TRBJ2-7; no reliable D call. CDR3 length equals 12 residues. CDR1 is MNHNS and CDR2 is SASEGT in the germline V gene. With 6 bases removed from V and 3 bases from J, the gap between germline ends came to 9 bases. The CDR3 protein is CASSPEVYEQYF. CDR3 bases: TGTGCCAGCAGCCCTGAGGTCTACGAGCAGTACTTC.

The genes are TRBV30 and TRBJ2-7; 12 positions match TRBD1. The germline V gene has CDR1 GTSNPN and CDR2 SVGIG (reference sequence). The junction had 3 bases not matched to a gene; V was cut back by 2 bases and J by 4 bases. This CDR3 has 14 residues. This chain's CDR3 is CAWSRDRGRYEQYF. DNA of the CDR3: TGTGCCTGGAGTCGGGACAGGGGGCGATACGAGCAGTACTTC. The complete variable domain, with remaining parts taken from reference TRBV30 and TRBJ2-7, reads SQTIHQWPATLVQPVGSPLSLECTVEGTSNPNLYWYRQAAGRGLQLLFYSVGIGQISSEVPQNLSASRPQDRQFILSSKKLLLSDSGFYLCAWSRDRGRYEQYFGPGTRLTVT.

This clonotype came up once. The rearrangement uses TRBV20-1 and TRBJ2-5, with TRBD2 matching over 10 bases. Per the germline V gene, CDR1 is DFQATT and CDR2 is SNEGSKA (reference sequence). The CDR3 consists of 13 residues. V lost 6 bases and J lost 4; bases outside the gene matches: 5. This CDR3 reads CSAQGLARETQYF. CDR3 in DNA: TGCAGTGCCCAGGGACTAGCGAGAGAGACCCAGTACTTC.

The table lists this clonotype with a count of one. The J gene is TRBJ2-5, the V gene TRBV2; 11 bases fit TRBD1. CDR1 and CDR2 from the germline V gene are SNHLY and FYNNEI. After removal of 6 bases from V and 3 bases from J, the junction contained 3 bases not matched to a gene. The CDR3 is 14 residues long. The CDR3 sequence is CASRGGQGEETQYF. The CDR3 DNA is TGTGCCAGCAGAGGGGGACAGGGGGAAGAGACCCAGTACTTC.